These T cell receptor beta chains were read from a single sample in a study of early T cells in non-severe SARS-CoV-2 infection. TCRdb re-called the 5' RACE reads through MiXCR, storing one row per CDR3 protein. The sample has approximately 76,000 distinct CDR3 sequences, about 12% seen once. Sequenced material: whole blood. The origin of the receptors is an adult who was a healthcare worker with PCR-confirmed SARS-CoV-2 infection or an uninfected control (not recorded which). Each CDR3 is given with its conserved first and last residue. The D gene is left open where the match is weak. Not all rows give a size; the values are once, few, many and, for expanded clones, a class.

CASSSEPTTGGRTDTQYF,TGCGCCAGCAGCTCTGAGCCGACGACAGGGGGCAGAACAGATACGCAGTATTTT,.,TRBJ2-3,TRBD1,TRBV5-1
CAISEPGASGSYEQYF,TGTGCCATCAGTGAGCCTGGGGCTAGCGGGAGTTACGAGCAGTACTTC,many,TRBJ2-7,TRBD2,TRBV10-3
CASSLRVLRNTEAFF,TGTGCCAGCAGCCTCAGGGTTCTGAGGAACACTGAAGCTTTCTTT,few,TRBJ1-1,.,TRBV12-3/TRBV12-4
CSARGRDRANEKLFF,TGCAGTGCTAGAGGCCGGGACAGGGCTAATGAAAAACTGTTTTTT,.,TRBJ1-4,TRBD1,TRBV20-1
CASHPPSGSNEQFF,TGTGCCAGCCACCCGCCTAGCGGGAGCAATGAGCAGTTCTTC,few,TRBJ2-1,TRBD2,TRBV2
CASSPLLGSSYNEQFF,TGTGCCAGCTCCCCGCTTTTGGGGAGCTCCTACAATGAGCAGTTCTTC,.,TRBJ2-1,.,TRBV11-3
CASSLFGAVGSDTQYF,TGTGCCAGCAGCTTGTTCGGAGCGGTCGGATCAGATACGCAGTATTTT,few,TRBJ2-3,.,TRBV5-4
CASSFDLTGAADTQYF,TGTGCCAGCAGCTTTGATCTGACAGGCGCCGCAGATACGCAGTATTTT,once,TRBJ2-3,.,TRBV7-9
CASSVPRTSGHEQYF,TGTGCCAGCAGCGTGCCGCGGACTAGCGGCCACGAGCAGTACTTC,many,TRBJ2-7,TRBD2,TRBV5-4
CASSQVGTGGVGNQPQHF,TGTGCCAGCAGTCAAGTCGGGACAGGGGGTGTGGGCAATCAGCCCCAGCATTTT,many,TRBJ1-5,TRBD1,TRBV27
CASSPGTDTQYF,TGTGCCAGCTCACCCGGCACAGATACGCAGTATTTT,many,TRBJ2-3,.,TRBV18
CASSKTGKQYF,TGTGCCAGCAGCAAGACAGGGAAGCAGTACTTC,few,TRBJ2-7,TRBD1,TRBV11-3
CASSLDRVGYNEQFF,TGTGCCAGCAGCTTAGACAGGGTGGGCTACAATGAGCAGTTCTTC,many,TRBJ2-1,.,TRBV7-2
CAWSRGQLNEKLFF,TGTGCCTGGAGTCGTGGACAGCTGAATGAAAAACTGTTTTTT,many,TRBJ1-4,.,TRBV30
CASSPSSGAHNEQFF,TGTGCCAGCTCACCGAGCAGTGGGGCGCACAATGAGCAGTTCTTC,many,TRBJ2-1,.,TRBV18
CASSPSRDSGYTF,TGTGCCAGCAGCCCTTCCCGGGACAGCGGCTACACCTTC,.,TRBJ1-2,TRBD1,TRBV7-9
CASREGAGELFF,TGTGCCAGCAGGGAGGGTGCCGGGGAGCTGTTTTTT,few,TRBJ2-2,.,TRBV6-5
CASILHGEPYGYTF,TGTGCCAGCATTCTCCACGGGGAACCCTATGGCTACACCTTC,many,TRBJ1-2,.,TRBV7-9
CASSPLGGLSNSPLHF,TGTGCCAGCTCACCATTGGGCGGGCTGAGTAATTCACCCCTCCACTTT,few,TRBJ1-6,.,TRBV18
CASSQTPRDEQFF,TGCGCCAGCAGCCAGACCCCCAGGGATGAGCAGTTCTTC,many,TRBJ2-1,.,TRBV10-1
CASSILSRDQPQHF,TGTGCCAGTTCGATCCTATCCCGCGATCAGCCCCAGCATTTT,.,TRBJ1-5,.,TRBV19
CASSLVSTDTQYF,TGTGCCAGCAGTTTAGTGAGCACAGATACGCAGTATTTT,many,TRBJ2-3,.,TRBV12-3/TRBV12-4